This T cell receptor (beta chain) was retrieved from a study of Ad26.COV2.S vaccination and SARS-CoV-2 variants. Study-level information: Intramuscularly, Ad26.COV2.S was given either once or twice, 56 days apart. Findings and caveats of the study: TCR breadth and depth analyses may have underestimated total T cell responses.

Treatment meaning: around 19 received Ad26.COV2.S at low or high dose, single or two shots; a few received placebo; per-sample allocation not given. Samples came from day 63 after the first vaccine or placebo injection. This adult donor, from Boston, was 18-55 years old. Assay: immunoSEQ multiplex PCR; the TCRdb copy retains only in-frame clones and omits some. The sample has approximately 400,000 clones; about 88% are singletons. CDR3 size: 15 residues. The germline V gene has CDR1 MDHEN and CDR2 SYDVKM. V was pared by 0 bases and J by 4 bases, with 10 bases between. In the case of this clone: Its target is not known.

The sample consisted of peripheral blood, taken in a trial of Ad26.COV2.S vaccine versus placebo. The chain uses TRBV28 and TRBJ1-5; D not resolved. The source of this sequence is a person between 18 and 65 years old who received the Ad26.COV2.S COVID-19 vaccine or a placebo. CDR3 coding DNA: TGTGCCAGCAGTTTATGGAGGCACCTGAATCAGCCCCAGCATTTT. Amino acid sequence: CASSLWRHLNQPQHF.